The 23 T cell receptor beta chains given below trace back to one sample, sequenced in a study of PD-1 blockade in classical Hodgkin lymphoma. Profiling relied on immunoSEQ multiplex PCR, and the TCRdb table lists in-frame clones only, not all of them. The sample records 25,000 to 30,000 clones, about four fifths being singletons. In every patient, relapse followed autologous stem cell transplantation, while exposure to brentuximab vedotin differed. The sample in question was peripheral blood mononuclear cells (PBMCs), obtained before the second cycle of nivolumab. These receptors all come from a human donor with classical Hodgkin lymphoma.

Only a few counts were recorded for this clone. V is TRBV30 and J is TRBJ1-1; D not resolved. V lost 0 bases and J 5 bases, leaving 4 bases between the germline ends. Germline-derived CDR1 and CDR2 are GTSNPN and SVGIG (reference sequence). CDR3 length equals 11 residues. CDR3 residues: CAWSVQTEAFF. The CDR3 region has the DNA TGTGCCTGGAGTGTACAGACTGAAGCTTTCTTT.

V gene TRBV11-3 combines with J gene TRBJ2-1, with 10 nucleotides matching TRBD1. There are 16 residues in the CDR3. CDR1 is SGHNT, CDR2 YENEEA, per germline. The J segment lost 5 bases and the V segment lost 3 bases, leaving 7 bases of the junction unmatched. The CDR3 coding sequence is TGTGCCAGCAGCTTCCAGGGACAGGGGACAAACAATGAGCAGTTCTTC. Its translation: CASSFQGQGTNNEQFF.

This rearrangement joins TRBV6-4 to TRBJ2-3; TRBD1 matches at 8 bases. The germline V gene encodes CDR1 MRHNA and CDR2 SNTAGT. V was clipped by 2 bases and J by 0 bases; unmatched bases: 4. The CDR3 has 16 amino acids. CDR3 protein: CASSDQQGVSTDTQYF. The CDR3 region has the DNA TGTGCCAGCAGTGACCAACAGGGGGTGAGCACAGATACGCAGTATTTT.

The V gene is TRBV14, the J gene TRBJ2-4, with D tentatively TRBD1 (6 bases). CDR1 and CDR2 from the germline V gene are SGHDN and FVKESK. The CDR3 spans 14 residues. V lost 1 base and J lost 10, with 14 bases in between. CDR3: CASSQGKLQGIQYF. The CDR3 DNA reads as TGTGCCAGCAGCCAAGGTAAACTTCAGGGGATTCAGTACTTC. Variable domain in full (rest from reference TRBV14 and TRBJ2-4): EAGVTQFPSHSVIEKGQTVTLRCDPISGHDNLYWYRRVMGKEIKFLLHFVKESKQDESGMPNNRFLAERTGGTYSTLKVQPAELEDSGVYFCASSQGKLQGIQYFGAGTRLSVL.

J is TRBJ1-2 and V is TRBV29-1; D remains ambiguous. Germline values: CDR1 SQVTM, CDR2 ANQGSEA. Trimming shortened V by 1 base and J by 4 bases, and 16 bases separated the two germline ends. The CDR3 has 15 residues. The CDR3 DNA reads TGCAGCGTTGAAGCGTCGGGAGGGAGAGGCTATGGCTACACCTTC. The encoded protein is CSVEASGGRGYGYTF.

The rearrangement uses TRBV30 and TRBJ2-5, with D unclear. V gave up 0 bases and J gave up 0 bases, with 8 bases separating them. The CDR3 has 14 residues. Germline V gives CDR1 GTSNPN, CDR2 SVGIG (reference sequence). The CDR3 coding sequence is TGTGCCTGGAGTGTAGGGCTCAACCAAGAGACCCAGTACTTC. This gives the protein CAWSVGLNQETQYF. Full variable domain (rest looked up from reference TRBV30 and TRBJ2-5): SQTIHQWPATLVQPVGSPLSLECTVEGTSNPNLYWYRQAAGRGLQLLFYSVGIGQISSEVPQNLSASRPQDRQFILSSKKLLLSDSGFYLCAWSVGLNQETQYFGPGTRLLVL.

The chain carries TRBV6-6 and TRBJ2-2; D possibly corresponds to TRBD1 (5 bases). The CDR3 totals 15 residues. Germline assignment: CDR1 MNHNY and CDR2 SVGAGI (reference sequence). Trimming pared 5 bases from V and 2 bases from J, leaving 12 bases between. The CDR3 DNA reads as TGTGCCAGCAGTCCCAGGGTTTCCAACACCGGGGAGCTGTTTTTT. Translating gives CASSPRVSNTGELFF.

The CDR3 sequence is CATSRLGQGADYTF. In DNA, the CDR3 is TGTGCCACCAGCAGATTGGGACAGGGGGCAGACTACACCTTC. The chain recombines TRBV2 with TRBJ1-2, with 12 nucleotides matching TRBD1. The CDR3 sequence is 14 residues long. Germline CDR1 is SNHLY and CDR2 is FYNNEI. Losses at the gene ends were 10 bases for V and 10 bases for J; bases not matched to a gene: 13.

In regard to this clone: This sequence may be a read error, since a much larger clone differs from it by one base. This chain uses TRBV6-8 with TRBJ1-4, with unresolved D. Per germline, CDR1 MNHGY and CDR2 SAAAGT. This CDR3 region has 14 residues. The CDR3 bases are TGTGCCAGCAGCCTTGGCCCAAGGGATGAAAAACTGCTTTTT. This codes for CASSLGPRDEKLLF.

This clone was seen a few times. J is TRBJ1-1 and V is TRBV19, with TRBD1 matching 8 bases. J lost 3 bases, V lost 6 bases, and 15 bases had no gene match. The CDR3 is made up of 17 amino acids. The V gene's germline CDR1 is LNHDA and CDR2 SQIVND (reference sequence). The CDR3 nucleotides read TGTGCCAGTAGCCCCGGACAGGGAGGGGGCTGGGACACTGAAGCTTTCTTT. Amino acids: CASSPGQGGGWDTEAFF.

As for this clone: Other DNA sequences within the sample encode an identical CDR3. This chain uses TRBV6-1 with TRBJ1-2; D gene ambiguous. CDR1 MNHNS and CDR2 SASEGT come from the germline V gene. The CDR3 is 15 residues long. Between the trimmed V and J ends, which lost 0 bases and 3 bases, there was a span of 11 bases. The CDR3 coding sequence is TGTGCCAGCAGTGAAGCGCTCGGGGATGACTATGGCTACACCTTC. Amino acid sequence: CASSEALGDDYGYTF.

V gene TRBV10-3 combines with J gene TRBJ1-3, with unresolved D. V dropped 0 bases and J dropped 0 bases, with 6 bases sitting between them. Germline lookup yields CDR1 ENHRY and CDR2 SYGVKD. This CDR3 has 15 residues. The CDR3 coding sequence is TGTGCCATCAGTGAGTCCCTAGACTCTGGAAACACCATATATTTT. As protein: CAISESLDSGNTIYF.

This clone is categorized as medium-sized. The CDR3 DNA reads TGTGCCAGCAGCTCGTGGGCAGCACAAGAGACCCAGTACTTC. Protein sequence: CASSSWAAQETQYF. This chain joins TRBV7-2 and TRBJ2-5, with unresolved D. This CDR3 region has 14 residues. Between the trimmed V and J ends, which lost 4 bases and 2 bases, there was a span of 11 bases. Germline-derived CDR1 and CDR2 are SGHTA and FQGNSA. The whole variable domain, filled in from reference TRBV7-2 and TRBJ2-5, reads GAGVSQSPSNKVTEKGKDVELRCDPISGHTALYWYRQSLGQGLEFLIYFQGNSAPDKSGLPSDRFSAERTGGSVSTLTIQRTQQEDSAVYLCASSSWAAQETQYFGPGTRLLVL.

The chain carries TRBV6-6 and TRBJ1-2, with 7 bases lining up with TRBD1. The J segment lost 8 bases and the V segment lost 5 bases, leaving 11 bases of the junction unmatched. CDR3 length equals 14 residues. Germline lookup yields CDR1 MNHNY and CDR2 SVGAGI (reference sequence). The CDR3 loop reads CASSTADRVGGYTF. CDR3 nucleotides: TGTGCCAGCAGTACTGCCGACAGGGTCGGCGGCTACACCTTC.

CDR3 nucleotides: TGTGCCAGCAGTTTATTAGCCCGAGCCTCTGGGGCCAACGTCCTGACTTTC. It yields the protein CASSLLARASGANVLTF. The rearrangement links TRBV28 to TRBJ2-6; no definite D call. The CDR3 spans 17 residues. The V gene's germline CDR1 is MDHEN and CDR2 SYDVKM. Between the trimmed V and J ends, which lost 1 base and 0 bases, there was a span of 10 bases. The whole variable domain, filled in from reference TRBV28 and TRBJ2-6, reads DVKVTQSSRYLVKRTGEKVFLECVQDMDHENMFWYRQDPGLGLRLIYFSYDVKMKEKGDIPEGYSVSREKKERFSLILESASTNQTSMYLCASSLLARASGANVLTFGAGSRLTVL.

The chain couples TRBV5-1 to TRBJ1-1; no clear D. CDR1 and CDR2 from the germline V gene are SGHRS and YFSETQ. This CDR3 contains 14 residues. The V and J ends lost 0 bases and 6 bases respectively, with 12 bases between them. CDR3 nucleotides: TGCGCCAGCAGCTTGGAAGGGAATGTCGCTGAAGCTTTCTTT. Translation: CASSLEGNVAEAFF.

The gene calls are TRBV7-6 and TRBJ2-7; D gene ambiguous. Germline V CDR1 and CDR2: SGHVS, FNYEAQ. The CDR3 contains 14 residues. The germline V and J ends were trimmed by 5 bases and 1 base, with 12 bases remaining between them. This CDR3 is CASSQNEGSYEQYF. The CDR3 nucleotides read TGTGCCAGCAGCCAGAACGAAGGTTCCTACGAGCAGTACTTC. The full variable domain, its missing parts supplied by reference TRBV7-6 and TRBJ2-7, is GAGVSQSPRYKVTKRGQDVALRCDPISGHVSLYWYRQALGQGPEFLTYFNYEAQQDKSGLPNDRFSAERPEGSISTLTIQRTEQRDSAMYRCASSQNEGSYEQYFGPGTRLTVT.

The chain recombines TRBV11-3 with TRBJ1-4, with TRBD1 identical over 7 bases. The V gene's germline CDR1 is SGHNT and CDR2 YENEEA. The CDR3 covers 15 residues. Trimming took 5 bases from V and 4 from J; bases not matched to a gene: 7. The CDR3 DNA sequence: TGTGCCAGCAGCCATAAGAGGGGGCTTAATGAAAAACTGTTTTTT. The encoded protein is CASSHKRGLNEKLFF.

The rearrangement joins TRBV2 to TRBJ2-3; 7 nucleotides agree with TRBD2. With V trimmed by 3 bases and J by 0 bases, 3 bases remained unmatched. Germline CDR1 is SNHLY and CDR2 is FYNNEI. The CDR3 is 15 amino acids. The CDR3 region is CASSESGGSTDTQYF. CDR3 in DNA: TGTGCCAGCAGTGAGTCGGGGGGTAGCACAGATACGCAGTATTTT.

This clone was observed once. CDR3 in amino acids: CASSQSGRGPGNTIYF. The CDR3 nucleotides are TGCGCCAGCAGTCAATCCGGCAGGGGGCCTGGAAACACCATATATTTT. V and J are TRBV23-1 and TRBJ1-3; 8 nucleotides align to TRBD1. TRBV23-1 carries the ORF label, with uncertain function. The CDR3 is 16 residues long. V lost 0 bases and J lost 2; bases outside the gene matches: 3.

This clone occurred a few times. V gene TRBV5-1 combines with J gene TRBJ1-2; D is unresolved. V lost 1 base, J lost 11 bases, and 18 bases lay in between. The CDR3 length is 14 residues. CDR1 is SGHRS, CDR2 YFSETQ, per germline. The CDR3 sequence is CASSLRVSDSRYTF. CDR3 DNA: TGCGCCAGCAGCTTGAGGGTTTCCGACTCGCGTTACACCTTC.

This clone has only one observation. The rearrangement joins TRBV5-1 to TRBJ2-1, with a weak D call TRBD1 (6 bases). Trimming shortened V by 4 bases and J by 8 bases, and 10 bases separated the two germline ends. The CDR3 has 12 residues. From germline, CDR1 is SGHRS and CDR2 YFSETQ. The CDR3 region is CASSRGGDEQFF. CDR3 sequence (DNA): TGCGCCAGCAGCCGAGGGGGAGATGAGCAGTTCTTC.

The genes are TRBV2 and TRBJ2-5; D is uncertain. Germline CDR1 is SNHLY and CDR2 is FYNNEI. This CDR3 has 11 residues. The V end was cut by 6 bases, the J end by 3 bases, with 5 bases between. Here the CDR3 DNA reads TGTGCCAGCAGGTTTGAAGAGACCCAGTACTTC. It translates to CASRFEETQYF.